The T cell receptor (beta chain) under discussion was sequenced for a study of T-cell memory formation after mild COVID-19. TCRdb ran MiXCR on the 5' RACE reads and lists one entry per CDR3 protein. Among around 310,000 distinct CDR3 sequences listed, 20% were seen once. Unmatched junction bases numbered 7, after V lost 6 bases and J lost 7 bases. Germline CDR1 reads SGDLS; CDR2 reads YYNGEE. The CDR3 length is 14 residues. The rearrangement joins TRBV9 to TRBJ2-2; 9 bases agree with TRBD2. This receptor was obtained from a man between 18 and 29 years old who had mild COVID-19 (a few samples of this study predate the infection). Cell type and time point are not known. The material sequenced was PBMCs or a T cell subset sorted from them (not recorded which). Here the CDR3 reads CASNPSGAGGELFF. The CDR3 DNA sequence: TGTGCCAGCAATCCTAGCGGGGCGGGCGGGGAGCTGTTTTTT.